The 17 T cell receptor beta chains given below trace back to one sample, sequenced in a study of blood T cell repertoires in COVID-19. Clones were read by immunoSEQ multiplex PCR, and TCRdb kept only the in-frame ones, dropping some. Here the sample spans 250,000 to 300,000 clones, about nine tenths being singletons. Material: peripheral blood. The receptors shown here come from a woman between 35 and 50 years old who had recovered from COVID-19.

The chain combines TRBV6-2 or TRBV6-3 with TRBJ1-1; D unclear. The germline gives CDR1 MNHEY, CDR2 SVGEGT. Trimming removed 0 bases at V and 3 bases at J, with 5 bases between. This CDR3 has 13 amino acids. CDR3 bases: TGTGCCAGCAGTTACTCAATCTACACTGAAGCTTTCTTT. Translation: CASSYSIYTEAFF.

V usage is TRBV7-9 and J usage is TRBJ1-1; weak D call: TRBD1 (5 bases). This CDR3 comprises 16 residues. Germline values: CDR1 SEHNR, CDR2 FQNEAQ (reference sequence). Trimming stripped 5 bases from V and 0 bases from J, with 16 bases between. The CDR3, as DNA: TGTGCCAGCAGCCCAAAGGGACTGGGCATGAACACTGAAGCTTTCTTT. Protein: CASSPKGLGMNTEAFF.

The genes are TRBV10-1 and TRBJ2-3; D uncertain. This CDR3 is built from 13 residues. Germline V CDR1 and CDR2: WNHNN, SYGVQD (reference sequence). V gave up 6 bases and J gave up 0 bases, with 7 bases separating them. The CDR3 DNA follows: TGCGCCAGCAGGGAGACTAGCACAGATACGCAGTATTTT. The encoded protein is CASRETSTDTQYF.

For the CDR3, the DNA is TGTGCCAGCAGCCCCGAGGTGTACCAAGAGACCCAGTACTTC. Translating it yields CASSPEVYQETQYF. The chain has TRBV5-4 and TRBJ2-5; D is undetermined. The V and J ends lost 4 bases and 0 bases respectively, with 10 bases between them. CDR3 size: 14 residues. Germline CDR1 reads SGHNT; CDR2 reads YYREEE (reference sequence).

The J gene is TRBJ1-1, the V gene TRBV6-5, with D possibly being TRBD1 (5 bases). V lost 4 bases and J lost 7, with 13 bases in between. The CDR3 is made up of 13 amino acids. Per the germline V gene, CDR1 is MNHEY and CDR2 is SVGAGI. The CDR3 protein is CASSFGRGLEAFF. The DNA for the CDR3 is TGTGCCAGCAGTTTTGGGAGGGGCCTTGAAGCTTTCTTT.

The chain links TRBV5-4 to TRBJ1-2, with 7 positions matching TRBD1. The trim removed 0 bases at V and 4 bases at J, leaving 3 bases unmatched. Germline lookup yields CDR1 SGHNT and CDR2 YYREEE (reference sequence). This CDR3 comprises 14 residues. CDR3 sequence reads: CASSLDRGGYGYTF. The CDR3 nucleotides are TGTGCCAGCAGCTTGGACAGGGGTGGCTATGGCTACACCTTC. Using reference TRBV5-4 and TRBJ1-2 for the parts outside the CDR3, the full variable domain is ETGVTQSPTHLIKTRGQQVTLRCSSQSGHNTVSWYQQALGQGPQFIFQYYREEENGRGNFPPRFSGLQFPNYSSELNVNALELDDSALYLCASSLDRGGYGYTFGSGTRLTVV.

This clone appeared a single time. The rearrangement uses TRBV30 and TRBJ2-2; 11 bases agree with TRBD1. Germline CDR1 and CDR2: GTSNPN and SVGIG (reference sequence). The CDR3 sequence is 15 residues long. Trimming removed 2 bases from V and 7 bases from J; junction bases left unmatched: 6. Here the CDR3 reads CAWSPDRGLVGELFF. CDR3 nucleotides: TGTGCCTGGAGTCCGGACAGGGGGCTGGTCGGGGAGCTGTTTTTT.

The chain's CDR3 is CASSLDRGNYGYTF. CDR3 coding DNA: TGTGCCAGCAGCTTGGACAGGGGCAACTATGGCTACACCTTC. The chain recombines TRBV5-4 with TRBJ1-2, with TRBD1 matching 7 bases. CDR1 and CDR2 from the germline V gene are SGHNT and YYREEE (reference sequence). After removal of 0 bases from V and 2 bases from J, the junction contained 1 base not matched to a gene. This CDR3 contains 14 residues.

The gene calls are TRBV10-3 and TRBJ2-4, with a weak D call TRBD2 (6 bases). Germline assignment: CDR1 ENHRY and CDR2 SYGVKD. This CDR3 has 15 residues. V lost 3 bases and J lost 8, with 17 bases in between. CDR3 DNA: TGTGCCATCAGTGATCCGAGGGGAGGAAGTGACATTCAGTACTTC. Encoded protein: CAISDPRGGSDIQYF.

The chain carries TRBV6-5 and TRBJ2-2; D perhaps matches TRBD2 (6 bases). Per the germline V gene, CDR1 is MNHEY and CDR2 is SVGAGI. V was pared by 5 bases and J by 4 bases, with 14 bases between. The CDR3 extends over 15 amino acids. The CDR3 loop is CASSNRRVGTGELFF. CDR3 DNA: TGTGCCAGCAGTAACAGGAGGGTAGGCACCGGGGAGCTGTTTTTT.

The chain employs TRBV4-3 and TRBJ2-1, with D possibly being TRBD2 (6 bases). CDR3 size: 14 residues. The V gene's germline CDR1 is LGHNA and CDR2 YSLEER. V gave up 3 bases and J gave up 3 bases, with 9 bases separating them. CDR3: CASSHAGYYNEQFF. In DNA form, the CDR3 reads TGCGCCAGCAGCCACGCGGGGTACTACAATGAGCAGTTCTTC.

CDR3 region: CASRPRIGDTGTDTQYF. As DNA, the CDR3 is TGTGCCAGCAGACCCCGTATCGGGGATACTGGCACAGATACGCAGTATTTT. This chain joins TRBV2 and TRBJ2-3; the D gene is possibly TRBD2 (5 bases). Trimming took off 6 bases at V and 1 base at J, with 20 bases between the two ends. Germline CDR1 is SNHLY and CDR2 is FYNNEI. This CDR3 has 17 residues.

The rearrangement joins TRBV3-1 (or the pseudogene TRBV3-2) to TRBJ2-1; 10 bases fit TRBD2. The CDR3 length is 14 residues. Trimming removed 10 bases from V and 5 bases from J; junction bases left unmatched: 8. The germline V gene has CDR1 LGHDT and CDR2 YNNKEL (reference sequence). CDR3 loop: CATSGTSVDNEQFF. The CDR3 DNA reads TGTGCCACCTCCGGGACTAGCGTCGACAATGAGCAGTTCTTC.

J is TRBJ1-6 and V is TRBV6-5; possibly TRBD1 for D (6 bases). The CDR3 extends over 16 amino acids. Germline loops: CDR1 MNHEY, CDR2 SVGAGI. The ends were cut back, 2 bases at V and 0 bases at J, with 8 bases in the middle. DNA for the CDR3: TGTGCCAGCAGTTACCTAGGGGGCTCCTATAATTCACCCCTCCACTTT. Translating gives CASSYLGGSYNSPLHF.

The chain joins TRBV28 to TRBJ1-2, with D perhaps TRBD1 (5 bases). The germline gives CDR1 MDHEN, CDR2 SYDVKM. This CDR3 is 15 amino acids long. V was trimmed by 3 bases and J by 4 bases, leaving 15 bases between them. CDR3 residues: CASSFVTRAAYGYTF. CDR3 DNA sequence: TGTGCCAGCAGTTTTGTTACCAGGGCAGCCTATGGCTACACCTTC.

The rearrangement links TRBV30 to TRBJ2-6; maybe TRBD1 (5 bases). The CDR3 has 14 residues. Per the germline V gene, CDR1 is GTSNPN and CDR2 is SVGIG (reference sequence). Trimming stripped 5 bases from V and 4 bases from J, with 12 bases between. In DNA, the CDR3 is TGTGCCTGGGGAGACAGAGCCGGGGCCAACGTCCTGACTTTC. This sequence encodes CAWGDRAGANVLTF.

This chain uses TRBV9 with TRBJ1-4; no clear D gene. V was clipped by 1 base and J by 0 bases, with 10 bases between them. CDR1 and CDR2 (germline): SGDLS, YYNGEE. This CDR3 has 16 residues. The CDR3: CASSVSGRATNEKLFF. CDR3 in DNA: TGTGCCAGCAGCGTATCGGGGAGGGCAACTAATGAAAAACTGTTTTTT.